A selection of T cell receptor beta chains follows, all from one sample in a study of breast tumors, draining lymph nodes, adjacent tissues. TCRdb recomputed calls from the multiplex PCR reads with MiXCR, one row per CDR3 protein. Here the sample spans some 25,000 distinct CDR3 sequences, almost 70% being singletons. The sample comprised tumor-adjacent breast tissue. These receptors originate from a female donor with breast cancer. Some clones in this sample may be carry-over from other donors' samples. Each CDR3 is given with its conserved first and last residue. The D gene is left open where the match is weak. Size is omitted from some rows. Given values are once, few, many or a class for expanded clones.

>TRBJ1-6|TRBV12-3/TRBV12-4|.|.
TGTGCCAGCAGTTTATCGGACAGCCCTAATTCACCCCTCCACTTT
CASSLSDSPNSPLHF
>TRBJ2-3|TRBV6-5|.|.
TGTGCCAGCAGTTACAGGGCGACAAACACAGATACGCAGTATTTT
CASSYRATNTDTQYF
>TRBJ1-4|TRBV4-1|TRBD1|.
TGCGCCAGCAGCAGTTCTTCCCGGTCAGTCCCCGGACAGGACAATGAAAAACTGTTTTTT
CASSSSSRSVPGQDNEKLFF
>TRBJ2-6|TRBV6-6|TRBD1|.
TGTGCCAGCAGTTACTCGTCGGGACAGCCCTCTGGGGCCAACGTCCTGACTTTC
CASSYSSGQPSGANVLTF
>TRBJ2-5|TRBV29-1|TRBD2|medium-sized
TGCAGCGGAACCAGGACTAGCGGGAGGGTTGAGGTTGGAGAGACCCAGTACTTC
CSGTRTSGRVEVGETQYF
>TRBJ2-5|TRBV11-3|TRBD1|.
TGTGCCAGCAGCTTAGTAGGACAGGGGGGGGAGACCCAGTACTTC
CASSLVGQGGETQYF
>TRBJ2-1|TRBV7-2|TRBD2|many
TGTGCCAGCAGCTTAGTCGGTGGTGTGCTAGCGGGAGGGGATGAGCAGTTCTTC
CASSLVGGVLAGGDEQFF
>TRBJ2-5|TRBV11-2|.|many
TGTGCCAGCAGCTTAGAACCCACCCCCCCCGGGGCCCAGTACTTC
CASSLEPTPPGAQYF
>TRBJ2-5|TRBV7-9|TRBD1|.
TGTGCCAGCAGGCCGGACAGGTTATACGAGACCCAGTACTTC
CASRPDRLYETQYF
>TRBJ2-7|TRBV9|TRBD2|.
TGTGCCAGCAGCGCGTCCGGGACTAGCGGTTGCGAGCAGTACTTC
CASSASGTSGCEQYF
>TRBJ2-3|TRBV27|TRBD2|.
TGTGCCAGCAGTTTATCTAGCGGGAGTGGGGATACGCAGTATTTT
CASSLSSGSGDTQYF
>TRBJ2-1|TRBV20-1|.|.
TGCAGTGCTAGTATCCAGTCGACCTACAATGAGCAGTTCTTC
CSASIQSTYNEQFF
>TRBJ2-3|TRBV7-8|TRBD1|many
TGTGCCAGCAGCTTAAGAGCCGGGACAGGGACAGATACGCAGTATTTT
CASSLRAGTGTDTQYF
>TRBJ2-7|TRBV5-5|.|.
TGCGCCAGTAGATTGGGTTCTAGATCCTACGAGCAGTACTTC
CASRLGSRSYEQYF
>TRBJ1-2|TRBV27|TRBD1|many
TGTGCCAGCAGTTCATCACGCGGGACAGGGGGCTTCTATGGCTACACCTTC
CASSSSRGTGGFYGYTF
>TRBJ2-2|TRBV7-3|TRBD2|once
TGTGCCAGCAGCTCGAGGACTAGTATCAGCGGGGAGCTGTTTTTT
CASSSRTSISGELFF
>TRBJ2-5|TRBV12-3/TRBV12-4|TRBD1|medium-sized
TGTGCCAGCAGACCAGGGGGACAGGGCGTAGTCGGGGAGACCCAGTACTTC
CASRPGGQGVVGETQYF
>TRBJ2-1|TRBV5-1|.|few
TGCGCCAGCAGCTTGGAAGGGGTACGTTCCTACAATGAGCAGTTCTTC
CASSLEGVRSYNEQFF
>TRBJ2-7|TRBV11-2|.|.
TGTGCCAGCAGCTTAGGTGAGCGACCGAACGGCGAGCAGTACTTC
CASSLGERPNGEQYF
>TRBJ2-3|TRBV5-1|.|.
TGCGCCAGCAGCTTGCCAGAGGGGTCGGATACGCAGTATTTT
CASSLPEGSDTQYF
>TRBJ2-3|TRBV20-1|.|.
TGCAGTGCTCCGAGCAGCACAGATACGCAGTATTTT
CSAPSSTDTQYF
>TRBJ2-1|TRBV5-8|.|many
TGTGCCAGCAGCTTGGGTCACAGCTACAATGAGCAGTTCTTC
CASSLGHSYNEQFF
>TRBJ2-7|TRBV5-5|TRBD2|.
TGTGCCAGCAGCTTGGCTTCCTCTAGCGGGAGACACGAGCAGTACTTC
CASSLASSSGRHEQYF
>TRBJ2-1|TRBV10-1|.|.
TGCGCCAGCAGTGTCGGCGAGAGCTCCTACAATGAGCAGTTCTTC
CASSVGESSYNEQFF
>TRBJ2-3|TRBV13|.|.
TGTGCCAGCAGCTCTGGCAGGGCAGATACGCAGTATTTT
CASSSGRADTQYF
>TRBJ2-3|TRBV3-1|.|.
TGTGCCAGCAGCGAACCGGGAATAGATACGCAGTATTTT
CASSEPGIDTQYF
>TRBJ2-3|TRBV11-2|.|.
TGTGCCAGCAGCGCCTTCACAGATACGCAGTATTTT
CASSAFTDTQYF
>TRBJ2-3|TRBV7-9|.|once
TGTGCCAGCAGCCTGGGGGGCACAGATACGCAGTATTTT
CASSLGGTDTQYF
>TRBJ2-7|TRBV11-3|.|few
TGTGCCAGCAGCCTCAGGACACAACGCTACGAGCAGTACTTC
CASSLRTQRYEQYF
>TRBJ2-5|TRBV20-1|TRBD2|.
TGCAGTGCTAGAGATCCTAGCGGGAGGGTCCCCCCCCAAGAGACCCAGTACTTC
CSARDPSGRVPPQETQYF
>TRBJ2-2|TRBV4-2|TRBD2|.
TGTGCCAGCCGGACTGAGGGACTAGCGGGAACCGGGGAGCTGTTTTTT
CASRTEGLAGTGELFF
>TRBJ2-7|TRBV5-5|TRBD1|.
TGTGCCAGCACCCCTCCTACGGGACAGGGGGCCGACGAGCAGTACTTC
CASTPPTGQGADEQYF
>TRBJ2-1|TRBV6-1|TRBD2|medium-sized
TGTGCCAGCAGTCTCCTAGCGGGGGGGCACGATGAGCAGTTCTTC
CASSLLAGGHDEQFF
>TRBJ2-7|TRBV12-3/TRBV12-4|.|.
TGTGCCAGTAAGAACCGAAAAGGGGGCTACGAGCAGTACTTC
CASKNRKGGYEQYF
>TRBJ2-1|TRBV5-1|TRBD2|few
TGCGCCAGCAGCTTGTTTCAGCTAGCGGGAGGTAGCTTGGGCTCCTACAATGAGCAGTTCTTC
CASSLFQLAGGSLGSYNEQFF
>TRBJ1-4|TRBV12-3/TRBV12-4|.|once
TGTGCCAGCAGCCTTACGGAGGGTGAAAAACTGTTTTTT
CASSLTEGEKLFF
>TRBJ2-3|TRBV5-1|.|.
TGCGCCAGCAGCTTGGGATGGAACACAGATACGCAGTATTTT
CASSLGWNTDTQYF
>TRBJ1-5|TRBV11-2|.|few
TGTGCCAGCAGCTTAGGCAGCGGGGTTAGCAATCAGCCCCAGCATTTT
CASSLGSGVSNQPQHF
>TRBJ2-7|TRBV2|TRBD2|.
TGTGCCAGCACCGTAGCGGGAGGCCAAACCTACGAGCAGTACTTC
CASTVAGGQTYEQYF
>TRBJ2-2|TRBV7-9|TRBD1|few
TGTGCCAGCAGCACTCATCTGACAGGGGGGGGTACCGGGGAGCTGTTTTTT
CASSTHLTGGGTGELFF
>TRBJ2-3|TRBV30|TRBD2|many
TGCGCCACATGGGGACTAGCGGGAGGGGCATTCACAGATACGCAGTATTTT
CATWGLAGGAFTDTQYF
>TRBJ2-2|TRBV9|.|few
TGTGCCAGCAGCGTACGGCCCAGAGCCGGGGAGCTGTTTTTT
CASSVRPRAGELFF
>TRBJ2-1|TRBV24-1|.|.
TGTGCCACCAGTGATGCGCCTAGCGCCCGGGAGCAGTTCTTC
CATSDAPSAREQFF
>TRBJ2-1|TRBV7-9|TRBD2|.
TGTGCCAGCAGCATTAGCGGGAGTCGGTATGATGAGCAGTTCTTC
CASSISGSRYDEQFF
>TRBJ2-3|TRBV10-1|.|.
TGCGCCAGCAGTAAGGGAGACACAGATACGCAGTATTTT
CASSKGDTDTQYF
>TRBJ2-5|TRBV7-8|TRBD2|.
TGTGCCAGCAGCTTAGTTCTAGCGGGAGGGCCAGGAGAGACCCAGTACTTC
CASSLVLAGGPGETQYF
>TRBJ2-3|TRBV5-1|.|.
TGCGCCAGCAGCTCCACAGGTCGGACAGATACGCAGTATTTT
CASSSTGRTDTQYF
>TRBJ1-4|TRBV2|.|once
TGTGCCAGCAGTGATTCGGGGCCCTCCAGGCCAAAACTGTTTTTT
CASSDSGPSRPKLFF
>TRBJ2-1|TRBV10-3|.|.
TGTGCCATCAGTGAGTCTGGGCAGAATCCCTACAGTGAGCAGTTCTTC
CAISESGQNPYSEQFF
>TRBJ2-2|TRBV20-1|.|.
TGCAGTGCTAGAATGGGCCGACAACAGCGGTCCGGGGAGCTGTTTTTT
CSARMGRQQRSGELFF
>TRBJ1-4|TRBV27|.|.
TGTGCCAGCAGTCTCCGGGGCGATAATGAAAAACTGTTTTTT
CASSLRGDNEKLFF
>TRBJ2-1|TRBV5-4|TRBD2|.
TGTGCCAGCAGCATAGGGACTAGCGGGAGCTCCTACAATGAGCAGTTCTTC
CASSIGTSGSSYNEQFF
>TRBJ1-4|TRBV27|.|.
TGTGCCAGCAGGCCGGGACAATTTGTGAGTGAAAAACTGTTTTTT
CASRPGQFVSEKLFF
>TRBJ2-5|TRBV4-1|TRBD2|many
TGCGCCAGCAGCCAAACGGGGGGGGACGGGGGGTTAGGGACCCAGTACTTC
CASSQTGGDGGLGTQYF
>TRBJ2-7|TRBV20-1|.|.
TGCAGTGCTAGCCCTCGGGGACCCGGAGCTTACGAGCAGTACTTC
CSASPRGPGAYEQYF
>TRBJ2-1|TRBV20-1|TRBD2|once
TGCAGTGCTAGAGGGACTAGCGGGAGAGGCTACAATGAGCAGTTCTTC
CSARGTSGRGYNEQFF
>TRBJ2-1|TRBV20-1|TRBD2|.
TGCAGTGCCACACCCCCAGCGGGAGGGCCAGAGTTCTATAATGAGCAGTTCTTC
CSATPPAGGPEFYNEQFF
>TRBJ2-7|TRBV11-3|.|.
TGTGCCAGCAGCTTGGGGGGGCTCTCCGAGCAGTACTTC
CASSLGGLSEQYF
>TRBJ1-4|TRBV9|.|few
TGTGCCAGCAGCCCTAGGTTGGGATCTAATGAAAAACTGTTTTTT
CASSPRLGSNEKLFF
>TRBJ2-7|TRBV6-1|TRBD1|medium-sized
TGTGCCAGCAGCTATCTAACAGGGGTCGAGCAGTACTTC
CASSYLTGVEQYF